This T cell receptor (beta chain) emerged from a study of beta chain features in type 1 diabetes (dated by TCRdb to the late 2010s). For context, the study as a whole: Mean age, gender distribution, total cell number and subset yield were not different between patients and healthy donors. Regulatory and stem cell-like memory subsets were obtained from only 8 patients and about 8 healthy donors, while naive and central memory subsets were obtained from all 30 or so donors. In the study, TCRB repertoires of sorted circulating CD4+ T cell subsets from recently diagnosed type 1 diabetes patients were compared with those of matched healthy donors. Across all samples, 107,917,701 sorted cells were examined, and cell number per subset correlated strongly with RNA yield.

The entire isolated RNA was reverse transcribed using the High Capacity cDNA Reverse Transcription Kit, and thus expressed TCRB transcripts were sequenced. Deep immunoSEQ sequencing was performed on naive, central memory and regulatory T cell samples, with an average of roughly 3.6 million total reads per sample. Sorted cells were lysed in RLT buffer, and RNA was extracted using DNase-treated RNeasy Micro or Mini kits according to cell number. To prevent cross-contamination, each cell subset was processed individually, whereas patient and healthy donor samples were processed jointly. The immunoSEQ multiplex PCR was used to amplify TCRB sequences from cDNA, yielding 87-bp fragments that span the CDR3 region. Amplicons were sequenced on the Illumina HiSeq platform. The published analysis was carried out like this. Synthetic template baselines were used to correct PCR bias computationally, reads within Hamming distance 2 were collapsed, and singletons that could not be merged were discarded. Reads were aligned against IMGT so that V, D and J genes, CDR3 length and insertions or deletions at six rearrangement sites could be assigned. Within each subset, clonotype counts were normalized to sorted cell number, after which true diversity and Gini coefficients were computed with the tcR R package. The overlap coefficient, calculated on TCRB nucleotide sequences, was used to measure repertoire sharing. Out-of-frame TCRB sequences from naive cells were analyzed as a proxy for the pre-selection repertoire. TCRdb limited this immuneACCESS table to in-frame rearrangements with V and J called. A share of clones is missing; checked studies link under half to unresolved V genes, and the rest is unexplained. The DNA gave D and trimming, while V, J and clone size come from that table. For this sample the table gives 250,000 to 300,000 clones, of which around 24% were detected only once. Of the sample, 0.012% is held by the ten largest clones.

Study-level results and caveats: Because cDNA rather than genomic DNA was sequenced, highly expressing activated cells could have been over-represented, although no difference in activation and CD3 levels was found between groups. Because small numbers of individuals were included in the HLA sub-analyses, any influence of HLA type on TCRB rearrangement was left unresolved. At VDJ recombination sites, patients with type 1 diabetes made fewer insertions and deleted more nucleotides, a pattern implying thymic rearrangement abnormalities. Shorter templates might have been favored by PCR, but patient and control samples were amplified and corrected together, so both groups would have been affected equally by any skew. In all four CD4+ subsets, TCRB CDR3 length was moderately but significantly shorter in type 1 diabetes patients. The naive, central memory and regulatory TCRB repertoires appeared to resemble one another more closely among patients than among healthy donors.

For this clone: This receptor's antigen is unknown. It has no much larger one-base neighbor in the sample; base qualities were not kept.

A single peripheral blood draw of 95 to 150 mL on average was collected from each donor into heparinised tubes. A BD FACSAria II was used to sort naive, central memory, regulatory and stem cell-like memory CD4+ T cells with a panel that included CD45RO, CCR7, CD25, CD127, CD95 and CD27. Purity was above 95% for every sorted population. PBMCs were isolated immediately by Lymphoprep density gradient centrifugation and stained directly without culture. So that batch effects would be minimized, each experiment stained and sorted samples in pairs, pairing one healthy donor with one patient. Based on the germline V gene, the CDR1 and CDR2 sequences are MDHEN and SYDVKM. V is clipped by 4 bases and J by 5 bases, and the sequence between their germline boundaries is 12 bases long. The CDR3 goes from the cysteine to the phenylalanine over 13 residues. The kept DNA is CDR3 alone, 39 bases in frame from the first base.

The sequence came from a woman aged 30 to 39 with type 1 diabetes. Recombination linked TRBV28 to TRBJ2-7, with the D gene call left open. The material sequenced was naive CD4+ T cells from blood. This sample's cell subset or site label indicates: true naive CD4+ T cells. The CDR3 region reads CASSSPPEDEQYF. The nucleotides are TGTGCCAGCAGTTCCCCCCCAGAGGACGAGCAGTACTTC.